This paragraph reports one T cell receptor beta chain. What antigen it recognizes has not been identified. Base qualities are missing; no much larger clone stands one base away. CDR1 MNHNY and CDR2 SVGAGI were looked up in the germline V gene (reference sequence). Trimming at the junction amounts to 2 bases on V and 4 bases on J, and the germline ends lie 12 bases apart. Including cysteine and phenylalanine, the CDR3 has 15 amino acids. Only the CDR3 DNA stays, 45 bases, in frame from base 1. These data come from a study of shared clonotypes between healthy human individuals (dated by TCRdb to 2020 to 2022). Study-level background: The cohort comprised a couple of women and a few men aged 18 to 49 years. Per donor, three plates each were used for CD4 naive and CD4 memory, two for CD8 naive, and one for CD8 memory. The study deeply sequenced blood TCR repertoires of roughly five healthy adults to estimate repertoire size and the extent of clonotype sharing between individuals. To increase sequencing depth and limit assay-specific biases, TCR repertoire library preparation and sequencing were carried out by different laboratories using diverse techniques. Per donor, leukapheresis produced somewhere between about 0.8 and 9.5 billion PBMCs. Broader findings and caveats from the paper: Pairwise subsampling led to the expectation that sequencing depth would affect the degree of clonotype sharing among donors. The small number of donors limited the genetic and exposure-history diversity represented. Naive subsets generally had larger estimated clonotype richness than memory subsets. Across a few donors, about 5% of naive CD4, approximately 3.6% of naive CD8, 2.3% of memory CD4, and 0.4% of memory CD8 clonotypes were shared. Only blood was sampled, and tissue TCR repertoires likely differ from those in blood. Even with the large sequencing depth, rarefaction of the sorted-subset datasets indicated that sequencing was incomplete. Higher generation probabilities were observed for clonotypes shared by all four sorted-subset donors than for non-shared clonotypes.

Using the deep immunoSEQ assay, multiplex PCR amplified TCR CDR3 regions from genomic DNA. Extracted genomic DNA from each cell subset was distributed evenly across all wells of several immunoSEQ 96-well plates, and each plate was treated as a replicate. For sorted subsets, each replicate PCR was loaded with about 0.2 ug genomic DNA, equivalent to 32,000 or so T cell genomes. Purified libraries were quantified with a Qubit 3.0 fluorometer, sized on a Bioanalyzer 2100, and re-quantified with the KAPA Library Quantification kit. Every immunoSEQ 96-well plate was sequenced on a separate single-read 150-cycle Illumina NextSeq 550 flow cell. Under the source paper's analysis protocol: The immunoSEQ output contained only junctional sequences without quality scores, so filtering could not match that applied to full-length reads. Sequences were annotated with PyIR, a Python wrapper for IgBLAST v1.9, using IMGT germline references to assign V/J genes and CDR3. Reads were filtered out if the reads had weak V/J assignments (E-value above 1e-6), no CDR3, stop codons, out-of-frame junctions, or ambiguous translated residues. A V3J clonotype was defined by an identical inferred V gene, J gene, and CDR3 amino acid sequence. To compute the percentage overlap between repertoires, the number of shared unique clonotypes was divided by the size of the smaller repertoire. Richness of each repertoire was evaluated using RTK rarefaction, the Chao1 estimator, and Recon v2.1 estimates of unobserved clonotypes. Generation probabilities for all TCRbeta clonotypes obtained by the gDNA method from a handful of donors were computed using OLGA. TCRdb holds this immuneACCESS table with in-frame rearrangements only. Some clones are missing; in checked studies, unresolved V genes explain under half, and the rest has no known cause. V and J calls and clone size come straight from that table; D and trimming were deduced from the DNA. Counted in this sample were some 1.4 million clones; 95% to 97% of them appeared once. The ten biggest clones cover approximately 1.1% of the sample.

The donors were healthy, HIV-negative adults with no recently reported acute infections or vaccinations. Only Caucasian adults living in Nashville, Tennessee, USA were represented among the donors. CD4+ T cells were enriched through magnetic negative selection, after which naive cells were positively selected on CD45RA and the remaining negative fraction served as the memory subset. Blood was obtained by leukapheresis, after which PBMCs were separated by Ficoll-Histopaque density gradient centrifugation and cryopreserved in liquid nitrogen vapor phase. Analytical flow cytometry was used to check the purity and quantity of every magnetically sorted T cell population. Genomic DNA was isolated from every sorted fraction and measured by UV absorbance on a Nanodrop 2000c.

This sequence was found in a young man in good health. The V and J segments used are TRBV6-6 and TRBJ1-3; D gene: possibly TRBD1, on 5 matching bases. Sequencing was performed on naive CD4+ T cells sorted from blood. In the paper's terms, the cell subset or site label means: CD45RA+ positively selected. The CDR3 amino acid sequence is: CASSYVVGDGNTIYF. The base sequence is TGTGCCAGCAGTTACGTTGTGGGGGACGGAAACACCATATATTTT.